These 10 T cell receptor beta chains originate from one sample sequenced in a study of cytomegalovirus exposure and HLA in healthy donors. A multiplex PCR was run with 60 Vbeta primers and 13 Jbeta primers. Sequenced by immunoSEQ multiplex PCR; TCRdb stores in-frame clones only, minus some. The sample consists of more than 110,000 clones, 73% of them appearing once. The sequenced material came from PBMCs. These TCRs come from a woman in her thirties or forties in good health and CMV-seronegative.

V and J are TRBV6-1 and TRBJ2-2; weak D call: TRBD2 (6 bases). V lost 5 bases and J lost 7, with 14 bases in between. The CDR3 runs to 14 residues. From germline, CDR1 is MNHNS and CDR2 SASEGT. The CDR3 protein is CASSFSPGGGELFF. The DNA for the CDR3 is TGTGCCAGCAGTTTTTCCCCCGGGGGCGGGGAGCTGTTTTTT.

This clone was observed a handful of times. The chain carries TRBV6-1 and TRBJ2-1; 8 bases map to TRBD1. The J segment lost 6 bases and the V segment lost 5 bases, leaving 9 bases of the junction unmatched. Germline V lookup: CDR1 MNHNS, CDR2 SASEGT. This CDR3 has 15 residues. This chain's CDR3 is CASSKGQEGSNEQFF. CDR3 DNA sequence: TGTGCCAGCAGTAAGGGACAGGAAGGAAGCAATGAGCAGTTCTTC.

This clone has just a few counts. J is TRBJ1-1 and V is TRBV19; no reliable D call. The CDR3 extends over 12 amino acids. Germline V gene lookup returns CDR1 LNHDA and CDR2 SQIVND (reference sequence). The ends were cut back, 8 bases at V and 1 base at J, with 8 bases in the middle. The CDR3 DNA reads TGTGCCAGTTTCACGAGGAACACTGAAGCTTTCTTT. Protein sequence: CASFTRNTEAFF.

The J gene is TRBJ1-1, the V gene TRBV4-1; tentatively, D is TRBD1 (5 bases). The CDR3 runs to 12 residues. CDR1 is MGHRA and CDR2 is YSYEKL in the germline V gene. V was clipped by 1 base and J by 8 bases, with 8 bases between them. Here the CDR3 reads CASSQGGGEAFF. CDR3 sequence (DNA): TGCGCCAGCAGCCAAGGGGGGGGAGAAGCTTTCTTT.

The chain links TRBV5-1 to TRBJ2-3; 12 bases are shared with TRBD2. The CDR3 is 16 amino acids. Germline V CDR1 and CDR2: SGHRS, YFSETQ. After removal of 0 bases from V and 5 bases from J, the junction contained 4 bases not matched to a gene. CDR3 sequence: CASSLASGGVEDTQYF. DNA for the CDR3: TGCGCCAGCAGCTTGGCTAGCGGGGGGGTTGAAGATACGCAGTATTTT.

The chain has TRBV25-1 and TRBJ2-3; tentative D call: TRBD2 (5 bases). This CDR3 comprises 16 residues. Germline V gene data show CDR1 as MGHDK and CDR2 as SYGVNS. The germline V and J ends were trimmed by 3 bases and 0 bases, with 13 bases remaining between them. CDR3 bases: TGTGCCAGCAGTGAGGGGAGAGCACGTAGCACAGATACGCAGTATTTT. Protein product: CASSEGRARSTDTQYF.

The chain uses TRBV4-3 and TRBJ2-1; D may be TRBD1 (6 bases). This CDR3 spans 18 amino acids. V dropped 0 bases and J dropped 8 bases, with 23 bases sitting between them. The germline CDR1 and CDR2 sequences are LGHNA and YSLEER. CDR3 sequence (DNA): TGCGCCAGCAGCCAAGAATTCACAGGGTTTCGCGCACACGATGAGCAGTTCTTC. Translating gives CASSQEFTGFRAHDEQFF.

The chain has TRBV6-1 and TRBJ1-1; the D gene is possibly TRBD1 (6 bases). Germline V gene data show CDR1 as MNHNS and CDR2 as SASEGT. V lost 0 bases to trimming and J lost 2 bases, with 7 bases between them. The CDR3 loop spans 14 amino acids. The CDR3 nucleotides are TGTGCCAGCAGTGAAGCCGGGACAAACACTGAAGCTTTCTTT. It translates to CASSEAGTNTEAFF.

The V gene is TRBV5-4, the J gene TRBJ1-2, with D possibly TRBD1 on 5 matching bases. The length of the CDR3 is 13 residues. The germline V gene encodes CDR1 SGHNT and CDR2 YYREEE (reference sequence). Trimming cost V 0 bases and J 4 bases, with 7 bases left between them. For the CDR3, the DNA is TGTGCCAGCAGCTTGGGACAGTCCTATGGCTACACCTTC. Translating it yields CASSLGQSYGYTF. Combining the CDR3 with reference TRBV5-4 and TRBJ1-2 gives the whole variable domain ETGVTQSPTHLIKTRGQQVTLRCSSQSGHNTVSWYQQALGQGPQFIFQYYREEENGRGNFPPRFSGLQFPNYSSELNVNALELDDSALYLCASSLGQSYGYTFGSGTRLTVV.

This clone was counted only a few times. V gene TRBV10-1 combines with J gene TRBJ1-1; tentative D call: TRBD1 (5 bases). Deletions cut 3 bases from V and 3 bases from J, with 8 bases between. Germline assignment: CDR1 WNHNN and CDR2 SYGVQD (reference sequence). The CDR3 length is 13 residues. The CDR3 protein is CASSEGHYTEAFF. The DNA for the CDR3 is TGCGCCAGCAGTGAAGGACACTACACTGAAGCTTTCTTT.